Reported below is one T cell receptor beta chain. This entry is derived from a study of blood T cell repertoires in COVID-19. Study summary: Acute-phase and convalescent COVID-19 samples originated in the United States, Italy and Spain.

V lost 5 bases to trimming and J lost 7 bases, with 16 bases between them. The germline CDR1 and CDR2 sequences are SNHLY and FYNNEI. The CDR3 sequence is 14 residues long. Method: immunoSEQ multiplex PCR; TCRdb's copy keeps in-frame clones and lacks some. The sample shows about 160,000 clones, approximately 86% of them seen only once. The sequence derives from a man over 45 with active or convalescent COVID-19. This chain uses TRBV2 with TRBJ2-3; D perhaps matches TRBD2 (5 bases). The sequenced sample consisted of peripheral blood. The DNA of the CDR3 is TGTGCCAGCAGTCGGGAAGAAGTCTTGAATACGCAGTATTTT. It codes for CASSREEVLNTQYF.